This T cell receptor (beta chain) stems from a study of tissue T cells after allogeneic stem cell transplantation. Findings and caveats of the study: Anatomically similar tissues had similar TCR repertoires within each patient.

Profiled with immunoSEQ multiplex PCR; TCRdb holds only in-frame clones, not every one. The sample consists of thousands of clones, 47% of them appearing once. The sample holds a few counts of this clone. What it binds is unknown. The germline and genes are mouse ones. The CDR3 end falls 1 residue outside the read, so it is completed with the germline J gene. Time point specified: mouse harvest day 7 after allogeneic transplant. Each mouse received 10^7 T-cell-depleted marrow cells plus 10^6 splenic CD5+ T cells by tail vein. Germline loops: CDR1 GKSSPN, CDR2 SITVG. The CDR3 runs to 15 residues. V was pared by 3 bases and J by 1 base, with 5 bases of the junction left unmatched.

This TCR came from a female BALB/c mouse given C57BL/6 T cells with graft-versus-host disease after an allogeneic hematopoietic cell transplant. V usage is TRBV31 and J usage is TRBJ2-7; 11 bases are shared with TRBD2. The sample consisted of gut tissue. The CDR3 protein is CAWSPTGGGSYEQYF. The sequenced part of the CDR3 DNA is TGTGCCTGGAGCCCGACTGGGGGGGGGTCCTATGAACAGTAC.